The rows below give T cell receptor beta chains drawn from one sample of a study of blood T cell repertoires in COVID-19. The method was immunoSEQ multiplex PCR; TCRdb's version includes in-frame clones alone and lacks a portion of them. This sample has 210,000 or so clones, with about nine tenths found just once. The material sequenced was peripheral blood. These receptors all come from a woman aged 55-69 years with acute or convalescent COVID-19. CDR3s include the opening cysteine and the closing phenylalanine or tryptophan. The order of the fields is V gene, J gene, D gene, CDR3 DNA, CDR3 protein. A D gene is named only where the DNA matches it firmly.

v_gene: TRBV4-2
j_gene: TRBJ2-3
d_gene: -
CDR3nt: TGTGCCAGCAGCCGGTATAGCGAGTACGCAGGAGATACGCAGTATTTT
CDR3aa: CASSRYSEYAGDTQYF

v_gene: TRBV2
j_gene: TRBJ2-4
d_gene: TRBD2
CDR3nt: TGTGCCAGCAGTGGGCGGGGGGGCGTAAACATTCAGTACTTC
CDR3aa: CASSGRGGVNIQYF

v_gene: TRBV28
j_gene: TRBJ1-1
d_gene: -
CDR3nt: TGTGCCAGCCGTACCTCAGGGGCGATGAACACTGAAGCTTTCTTT
CDR3aa: CASRTSGAMNTEAFF

v_gene: TRBV28
j_gene: TRBJ1-6
d_gene: -
CDR3nt: TGTGCCAGCAGGGGGGGAGGGGGAACCCTTTATAATTCACCCCTCCACTTT
CDR3aa: CASRGGGGTLYNSPLHF

v_gene: TRBV14
j_gene: TRBJ1-2
d_gene: -
CDR3nt: TGTGCCAGCAGCCAACGAGGGATTGGCTATGGCTACACCTTC
CDR3aa: CASSQRGIGYGYTF

v_gene: TRBV29-1
j_gene: TRBJ1-1
d_gene: TRBD1
CDR3nt: TGCAGCGTTGACCTGACAGGGGTTAGTGAAGCTTTCTTT
CDR3aa: CSVDLTGVSEAFF

v_gene: TRBV27
j_gene: TRBJ1-2
d_gene: TRBD1
CDR3nt: TGTGCCAGCAGGCTAACAGGGGCCCGAGGGGCTGGCTACACCTTC
CDR3aa: CASRLTGARGAGYTF

v_gene: TRBV10-1
j_gene: TRBJ1-5
d_gene: TRBD1
CDR3nt: TGCGCCAGCAGTGAGCAGATAGGGGACAGGGAGCATCAGCCCCAGCATTTT
CDR3aa: CASSEQIGDREHQPQHF

v_gene: TRBV20-1
j_gene: TRBJ2-2
d_gene: TRBD2
CDR3nt: TGCAGTGCTAGTGACCTAGCGGGATTCGCGAACACCGGGGAGCTGTTTTTT
CDR3aa: CSASDLAGFANTGELFF

v_gene: TRBV4-1
j_gene: TRBJ1-2
d_gene: TRBD1
CDR3nt: TGCGCCAGCAGCCAAGGACAGGGGGGTATGGGCTACACCTTC
CDR3aa: CASSQGQGGMGYTF

v_gene: TRBV19
j_gene: TRBJ1-4
d_gene: TRBD1
CDR3nt: TGTGCCAGTAGTCAGGACAGGGGGCTTTCGACTAATGAAAAACTGTTTTTT
CDR3aa: CASSQDRGLSTNEKLFF

v_gene: TRBV5-1
j_gene: TRBJ1-6
d_gene: -
CDR3nt: TGCGCCAGCAGCGTTCGGGGGGCTGATTCACCCCTCCACTTT
CDR3aa: CASSVRGADSPLHF

v_gene: TRBV14
j_gene: TRBJ1-2
d_gene: TRBD1
CDR3nt: TGTGCCAGCAGCCAAGATAGAGGGGACAGGGTGAAGTGGGGCTACACCTTC
CDR3aa: CASSQDRGDRVKWGYTF

v_gene: TRBV6-5
j_gene: TRBJ1-1
d_gene: -
CDR3nt: TGTGCCAGCAGTTACTCGAACAGGTTGAACACTGAAGCTTTCTTT
CDR3aa: CASSYSNRLNTEAFF